Shown below are 14 T cell receptor beta chains from a single sample sequenced in a study of CD8+ T cells in alopecia areata. Sequencing used cDNA as its template, made by extracting RNA and reverse transcribing it. Only in-frame clones appear in the TCRdb table, and some are missing; sequencing was by immunoSEQ multiplex PCR. The sample includes some 100,000 clones, about two fifths seen only once; the top ten take 3% to 3.5%. Sequencing was performed on CD4+ T cells sorted from blood. These receptors all stem from a human donor with alopecia areata.

This clone was observed many times. This chain connects TRBV14 to TRBJ1-6; D gene uncertain. Looked up from germline, CDR1 is SGHDN and CDR2 is FVKESK. Trimming shortened V by 1 base and J by 8 bases, and 12 bases separated the two germline ends. The CDR3 sequence is 15 residues long. Written as DNA, the CDR3 is TGTGCCAGCAGCCAAGGTGGAGGGTACGATTCACCCCTCCACTTT. Residues: CASSQGGGYDSPLHF. The variable domain in full, with the rest retrieved from reference TRBV14 and TRBJ1-6, is EAGVTQFPSHSVIEKGQTVTLRCDPISGHDNLYWYRRVMGKEIKFLLHFVKESKQDESGMPNNRFLAERTGGTYSTLKVQPAELEDSGVYFCASSQGGGYDSPLHFGNGTRLTVT.

This sequence joins TRBV18 and TRBJ2-7; D is possibly TRBD1 (5 bases). The CDR3 runs to 15 residues. V lost 0 bases to trimming and J lost 5 bases, with 14 bases between them. Germline V gene data show CDR1 as KGHSH and CDR2 as LQKENI. The CDR3 sequence: CASSPPGPSSDEQYF. The CDR3 DNA is TGTGCCAGCTCACCACCGGGGCCGAGTTCCGACGAGCAGTACTTC.

Only a few counts were recorded for this clone. The V call is TRBV29-1, the J call TRBJ2-2; no definite D call. CDR3 length: 14 residues. V lost 6 bases, J lost 0 bases, and 11 bases lay in between. The germline V gene encodes CDR1 SQVTM and CDR2 ANQGSEA. Written as DNA, the CDR3 is TGCAGCGTCCCAGGCCTTTCGAACACCGGGGAGCTGTTTTTT. Protein: CSVPGLSNTGELFF.

V usage is TRBV5-1 and J usage is TRBJ2-2, with D possibly being TRBD1 (5 bases). V lost 5 bases to trimming and J lost 0 bases, with 14 bases between them. The germline V gene encodes CDR1 SGHRS and CDR2 YFSETQ. There are 16 residues in the CDR3. In DNA, the CDR3 is TGCGCCAGCAGTCCTACGGCAGGGCCGAACACCGGGGAGCTGTTTTTT. It specifies CASSPTAGPNTGELFF.

This chain uses TRBV7-8 with TRBJ1-2; tentatively, D is TRBD1 (6 bases). V lost 5 bases and J lost 8, with 18 bases in between. Germline lookup yields CDR1 SGHVS and CDR2 FQNEAQ. CDR3 size: 14 residues. The CDR3 loop is CASSPDSFPGGYTF. The CDR3 DNA is TGTGCCAGCAGCCCGGACAGTTTTCCAGGAGGCTACACCTTC.

A few counts support this clone. The CDR3: CSVEARQGSGYTF. The DNA of the CDR3 is TGCAGCGTTGAAGCACGGCAGGGAAGCGGCTACACCTTC. The V call is TRBV29-1, the J call TRBJ1-2; D might be TRBD1 (5 bases). The CDR3 runs 13 residues. V lost 1 base and J lost 8, with 14 bases in between. From germline, CDR1 is SQVTM and CDR2 ANQGSEA.

The J gene is TRBJ1-5, the V gene TRBV30; possibly TRBD1 for D (5 bases). Trimming stripped 0 bases from V and 4 bases from J, with 22 bases between. The germline V gene encodes CDR1 GTSNPN and CDR2 SVGIG (reference sequence). This CDR3 spans 18 amino acids. The CDR3 loop is CAWSVWDPGSWSNQPQHF. DNA of the CDR3: TGTGCCTGGAGTGTATGGGACCCAGGTAGTTGGAGTAATCAGCCCCAGCATTTT.

This clone was seen more than once but under ten times. The rearrangement uses TRBV18 and TRBJ1-1, with D unresolved. Germline lookup yields CDR1 KGHSH and CDR2 LQKENI. CDR3 length: 14 residues. V shed 0 bases and J shed 1 base, with 6 bases lying between them. In DNA form, the CDR3 reads TGTGCCAGCTCACCACCCGGCGGGAACACTGAAGCTTTCTTT. Amino acids: CASSPPGGNTEAFF.

The genes are TRBV15 and TRBJ2-5; D possibly matches TRBD1 or TRBD2 (5 bases each). CDR3 length: 15 residues. Germline V gene lookup returns CDR1 LNHNV and CDR2 YYDKDF (reference sequence). The V end was cut by 5 bases, the J end by 6 bases, with 19 bases between. CDR3: CATSRLRGPLQTQYF. CDR3 coding DNA: TGTGCCACCAGCCGACTTAGGGGACCCCTGCAGACCCAGTACTTC.

The chain combines TRBV29-1 with TRBJ2-7; TRBD2 is a possible D gene (6 bases). Germline assignment: CDR1 SQVTM and CDR2 ANQGSEA. Trimming stripped 4 bases from V and 3 bases from J, with 13 bases between. The CDR3 spans 13 residues. CDR3 bases: TGCAGCGTTGTGCGGGGCATGGGCTACGAGCAGTACTTC. It translates to CSVVRGMGYEQYF.

The genes are TRBV2 and TRBJ1-2; D call uncertain. The germline V and J ends were trimmed by 4 bases and 1 base, with 7 bases remaining between them. CDR3 length equals 13 residues. Germline values: CDR1 SNHLY, CDR2 FYNNEI. CDR3 residues: CASSGQSNYGYTF. DNA of the CDR3: TGTGCCAGCAGTGGACAAAGTAACTATGGCTACACCTTC.

V gene TRBV6-1 combines with J gene TRBJ2-3; D ambiguous. The length of the CDR3 is 12 residues. Germline V gene sequence: CDR1 MNHNS, CDR2 SASEGT. The V gene lost 2 bases and the J gene lost 3 bases, with 3 bases spanning the gap. The CDR3 DNA follows: TGTGCCAGCAGTGAATCGACAGATACGCAGTATTTT. Its protein is CASSESTDTQYF.

The chain couples TRBV5-4 to TRBJ2-2; TRBD2 matches at 9 bases. Germline assignment: CDR1 SGHNT and CDR2 YYREEE (reference sequence). This CDR3 contains 15 residues. Trimming removed 4 bases from V and 2 bases from J; junction bases left unmatched: 3. CDR3 loop: CASSPSGANTGELFF. The DNA for the CDR3 is TGTGCCAGCAGCCCTAGCGGGGCTAACACCGGGGAGCTGTTTTTT.

The chain recombines TRBV30 with TRBJ2-3, with D unresolved. Germline loops: CDR1 GTSNPN, CDR2 SVGIG (reference sequence). The CDR3 extends over 12 amino acids. V gave up 0 bases and J gave up 7 bases, with 8 bases separating them. The CDR3 region is CAWSVGGHTQYF. As DNA, the CDR3 is TGTGCCTGGAGTGTAGGTGGGCATACGCAGTATTTT.